This T cell receptor beta chain was identified during a study of T cells after yellow fever vaccination. In the study overall: Preparation of fractions with low cell numbers was performed using SMART-Seq v4 Ultra Low Input.

This clonotype was counted only a few times. Its antigen is unidentified. UMIs were added to TCR cDNA along with a universal primer site when it was made by 5'RACE template switching. Each CDR3 protein is one row after TCRdb ran MiXCR on the 5' RACE reads. The sample has approximately 550,000 distinct CDR3 sequences, 15% to 20% seen once; the top ten hold 14%. Study-level results: One caveat is that FACS-sorted repertoires could contain abundant clonotypes contaminating from the bulk population. Most clones from primary vaccination were detected again post-booster (around 95% CD4, about 88% CD8).

In germline, CDR1 is MNHEY, CDR2 SVGEGT. V gave up 7 bases and J gave up 6 bases, with 13 bases separating them. This CDR3 is 12 amino acids long. Sequencing was performed on PBMCs, taken 15 days after the yellow fever booster vaccination. The receptor's source is a man aged 25-45 years who received the YFV17D yellow fever vaccine. The J gene is TRBJ2-7, the V gene TRBV6-2 or TRBV6-3; no clear D gene. The CDR3 sequence is CASMSSQAEQYF. In nucleotides, the CDR3 is TGTGCCAGCATGAGCTCCCAAGCCGAGCAGTACTTC.